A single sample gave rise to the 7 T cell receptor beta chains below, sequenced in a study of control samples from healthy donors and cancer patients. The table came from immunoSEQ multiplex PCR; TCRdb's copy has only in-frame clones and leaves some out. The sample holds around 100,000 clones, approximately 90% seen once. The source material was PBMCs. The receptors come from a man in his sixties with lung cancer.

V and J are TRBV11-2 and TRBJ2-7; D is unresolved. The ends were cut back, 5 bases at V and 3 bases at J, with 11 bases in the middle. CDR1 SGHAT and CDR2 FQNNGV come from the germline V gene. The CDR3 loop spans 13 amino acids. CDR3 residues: CASSPRWDYEQYF. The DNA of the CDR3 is TGTGCCAGCAGCCCACGCTGGGACTACGAGCAGTACTTC.

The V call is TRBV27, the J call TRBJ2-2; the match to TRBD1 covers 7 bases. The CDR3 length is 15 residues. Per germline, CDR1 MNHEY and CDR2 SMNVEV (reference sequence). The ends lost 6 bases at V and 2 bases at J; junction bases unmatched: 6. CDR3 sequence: CASSHHRGNTGELFF. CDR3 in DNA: TGTGCCAGCAGCCATCACAGGGGAAACACCGGGGAGCTGTTTTTT.

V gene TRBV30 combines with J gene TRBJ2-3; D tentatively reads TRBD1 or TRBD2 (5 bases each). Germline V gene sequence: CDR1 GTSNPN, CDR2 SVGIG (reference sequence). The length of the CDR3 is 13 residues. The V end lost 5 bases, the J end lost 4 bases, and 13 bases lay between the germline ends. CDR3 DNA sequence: TGTGCCTGGTGGGACCCCTGGGCAGATACGCAGTATTTT. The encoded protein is CAWWDPWADTQYF.

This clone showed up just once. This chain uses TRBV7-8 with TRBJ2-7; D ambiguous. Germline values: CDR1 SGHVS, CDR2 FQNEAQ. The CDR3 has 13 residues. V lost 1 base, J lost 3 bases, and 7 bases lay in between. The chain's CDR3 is CASSLGFRYEQYV. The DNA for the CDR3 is TGTGCCAGCAGCTTAGGGTTCCGCTACGAGCAGTACGTC.

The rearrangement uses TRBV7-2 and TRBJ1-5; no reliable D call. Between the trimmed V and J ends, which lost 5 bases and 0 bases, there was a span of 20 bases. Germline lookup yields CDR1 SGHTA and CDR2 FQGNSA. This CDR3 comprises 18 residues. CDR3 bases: TGTGCCAGCAGCGCGCGGGTGGGAGGGAGCTATAGCAATCAGCCCCAGCATTTT. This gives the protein CASSARVGGSYSNQPQHF.

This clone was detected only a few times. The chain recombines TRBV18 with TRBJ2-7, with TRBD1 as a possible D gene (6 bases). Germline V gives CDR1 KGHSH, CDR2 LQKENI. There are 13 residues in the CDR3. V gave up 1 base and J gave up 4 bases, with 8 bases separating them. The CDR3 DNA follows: TGTGCCAGCTCACCACAAGGGGGTTACGAGCAGTACTTC. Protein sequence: CASSPQGGYEQYF.

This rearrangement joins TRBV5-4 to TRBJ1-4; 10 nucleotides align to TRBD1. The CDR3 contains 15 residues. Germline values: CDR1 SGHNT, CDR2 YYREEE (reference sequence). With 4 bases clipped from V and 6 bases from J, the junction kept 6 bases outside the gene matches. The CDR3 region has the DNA TGTGCCAGCAGCGACGGGACAGGGGTTTATGAAAAACTGTTTTTT. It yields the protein CASSDGTGVYEKLFF.